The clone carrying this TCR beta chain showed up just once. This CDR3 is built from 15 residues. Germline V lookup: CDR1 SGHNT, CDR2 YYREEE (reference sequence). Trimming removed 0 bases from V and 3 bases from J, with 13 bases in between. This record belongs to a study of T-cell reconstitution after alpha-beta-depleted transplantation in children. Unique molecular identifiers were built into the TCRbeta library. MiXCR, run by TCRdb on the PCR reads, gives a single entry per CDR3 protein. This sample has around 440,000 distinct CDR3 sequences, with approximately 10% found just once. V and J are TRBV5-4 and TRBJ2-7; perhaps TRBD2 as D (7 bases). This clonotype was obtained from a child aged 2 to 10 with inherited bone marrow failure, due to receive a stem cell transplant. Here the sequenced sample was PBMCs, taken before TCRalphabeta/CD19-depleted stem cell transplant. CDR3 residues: CASSLDRGGGYEQYF. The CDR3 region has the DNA TGTGCCAGCAGCTTGGATCGGGGAGGGGGCTACGAGCAGTACTTC.